These 2 T cell receptor beta chains came from one sample sequenced in a study of T cells in Graves' hyperthyroidism and ophthalmopathy. The CDR3 regions of TCR beta were amplified from RNA transcripts. Primed by the HTBI set, a first-round RT-PCR was run on the TCR CDR3. TCRdb processed the multiplex PCR reads anew with MiXCR; each CDR3 protein has one entry. The sample carries 550,000 to 800,000 distinct CDR3 sequences, roughly 17% recorded once. Material: blood. These receptors all come from a man aged 50-60 years with Graves' hyperthyroidism.

This clonotype was picked up a small number of times. The CDR3 loop is CSARTRTATGELFF. CDR3 in DNA: TGCAGTGCTAGAACTAGGACAGCCACCGGGGAGCTGTTTTTT. The chain links TRBV20-1 to TRBJ2-2; D is possibly TRBD1 (6 bases). From germline, CDR1 is DFQATT and CDR2 SNEGSKA (reference sequence). The CDR3 covers 14 residues. The V gene lost 2 bases and the J gene lost 4 bases, with 11 bases spanning the gap.

This clonotype was seen many times. The chain combines TRBV12-3 or TRBV12-4 with TRBJ1-1; 8 bases fit TRBD1. The CDR3 loop spans 14 amino acids. V dropped 5 bases and J dropped 4; count of bases not matched to a gene: 6. CDR3 nucleotide sequence: TGTGCCAGCAGTCACAGGGGGTTCGGCACTGAAGCTTTCTTT. It codes for CASSHRGFGTEAFF.